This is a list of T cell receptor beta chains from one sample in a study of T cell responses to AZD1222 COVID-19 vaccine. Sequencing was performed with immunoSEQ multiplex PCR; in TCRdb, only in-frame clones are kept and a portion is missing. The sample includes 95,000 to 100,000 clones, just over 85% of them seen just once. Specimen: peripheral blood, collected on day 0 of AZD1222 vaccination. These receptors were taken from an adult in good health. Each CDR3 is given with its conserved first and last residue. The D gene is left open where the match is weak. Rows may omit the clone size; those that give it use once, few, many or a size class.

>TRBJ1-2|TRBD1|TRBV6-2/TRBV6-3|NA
TGTGCCAGCAGTTACAACCCGGGACAGGTTGGTGGCTACACCTTC
CASSYNPGQVGGYTF
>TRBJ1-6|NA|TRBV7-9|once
TGTGCCAGCAGCAAAGTCACAGGGACGAAGGATAATTCACCCCTCCACTTT
CASSKVTGTKDNSPLHF
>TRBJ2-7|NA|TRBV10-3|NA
TGTGCCATCAGTGAGTGTACTAGGTGCTGGGGCTACGAGCAGTACTTC
CAISECTRCWGYEQYF
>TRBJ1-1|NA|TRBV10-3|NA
TGTGCCATCAGTGGAGATCCCGCCGAGAACACTGAAGCTTTCTTT
CAISGDPAENTEAFF
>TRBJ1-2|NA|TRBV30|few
TGTGCCTGGAGTGTTTGGAAACCCGGCTATGGCTACACCTTC
CAWSVWKPGYGYTF
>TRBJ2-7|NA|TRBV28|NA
TGTGCCTCGGGGCGGGAGCAGTACTTC
CASGREQYF
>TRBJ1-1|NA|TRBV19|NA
TGTGCCAGTAGTTTCAGGGGCCTCGACACTGAAGCTTTCTTT
CASSFRGLDTEAFF
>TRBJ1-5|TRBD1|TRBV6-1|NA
TGTGCCAGCAGTGGGATATGGGGACAGCTCAATCAGCCCCAGCATTTT
CASSGIWGQLNQPQHF
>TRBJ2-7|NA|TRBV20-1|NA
TGCAGTGCTAGTTATGCAGGGCCCTACGAGCAGTACTTC
CSASYAGPYEQYF
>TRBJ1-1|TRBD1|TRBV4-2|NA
TGTGCCAGCAGCCGTACCGACAGGGGGCTGGCTGAAGCTTTCTTT
CASSRTDRGLAEAFF
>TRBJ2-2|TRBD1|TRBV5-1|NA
TGCGCCAGCAGCACGGGACAGGGAGTGACCGGGGAGCTGTTTTTT
CASSTGQGVTGELFF
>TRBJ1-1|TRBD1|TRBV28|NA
TGTGCCAGCAGTCCAGAGGACAGGGGGATTCGCGGGGACACTGAAGCTTTCTTT
CASSPEDRGIRGDTEAFF
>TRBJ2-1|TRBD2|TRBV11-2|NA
TGTGCCAGCAGCTCGGGGACTAGCGGGAGGGCCAATGAGCAGTTCTTC
CASSSGTSGRANEQFF
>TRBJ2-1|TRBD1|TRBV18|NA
TGTGCCAGCTCACCGGGGACAGGGGGGCACAATGAGCAGTTCTTC
CASSPGTGGHNEQFF
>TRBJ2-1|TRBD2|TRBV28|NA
TGTGCCAGCAGTCGTACCCCTAGCGGAAACAATGAGCAGTTCTTC
CASSRTPSGNNEQFF
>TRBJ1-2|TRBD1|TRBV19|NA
TGTGCCAGTAGTCCCCGGACAGGCGCCGTCGCTAACTATGGCTACACCTTC
CASSPRTGAVANYGYTF
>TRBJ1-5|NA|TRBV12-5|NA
TGTGCTAGTGGTCGCGATAATCAGCCCCAGCATTTT
CASGRDNQPQHF
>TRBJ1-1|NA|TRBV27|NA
TGTGCCAGCAGGAAACAGGAATACACTGAAGCTTTCTTT
CASRKQEYTEAFF
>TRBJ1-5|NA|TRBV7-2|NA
TGTGCCAGCAGCTTAACTTCAGGGAGCAATCAGCCCCAGCATTTT
CASSLTSGSNQPQHF
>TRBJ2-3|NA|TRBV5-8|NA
TGTGCCAGCAGCCCAGGCAGCGGGAGCACAGATACGCAGTATTTT
CASSPGSGSTDTQYF
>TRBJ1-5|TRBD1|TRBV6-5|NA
TGTGCCAGCGAAAACCGACAGGGGAGCAATCAGCCCCAGCATTTT
CASENRQGSNQPQHF
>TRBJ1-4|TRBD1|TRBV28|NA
TGTGCCAGCAGCGCAACAGGGGGTTTTAATGAAAAACTGTTTTTT
CASSATGGFNEKLFF
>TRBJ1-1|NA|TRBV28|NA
TGTGCCAGCAGTTTATGGGGGGGCACTGAAGCTTTCTTT
CASSLWGGTEAFF
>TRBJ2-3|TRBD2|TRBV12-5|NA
TGTGCTAGTCTAGCGGACAGCACAGATACGCAGTATTTT
CASLADSTDTQYF
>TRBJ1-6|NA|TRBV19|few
TGTGCCAGTAGCCCTACGGGGGGCAAAAATTCACCCCTCCACTTT
CASSPTGGKNSPLHF
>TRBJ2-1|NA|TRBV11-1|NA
TGTGCCAGCAGCTTAGGGGATCTTAGGGCCTACAATGAGCAGTTCTTC
CASSLGDLRAYNEQFF
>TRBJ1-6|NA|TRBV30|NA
TGTGCCTGGAGTGAGCTGGGTAATTCACCCCTCCACTTT
CAWSELGNSPLHF
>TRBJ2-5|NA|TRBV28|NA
TGTGCCAGCAGGCTACGACAGACCTACCAAGAGACCCAGTACTTC
CASRLRQTYQETQYF
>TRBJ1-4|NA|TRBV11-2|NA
TGTGCCAGCAGCTCGATACAGGGAGGCGAAAAACTGTTTTTT
CASSSIQGGEKLFF
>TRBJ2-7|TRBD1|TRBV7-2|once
TGTGCCAGCAGCCCGGGACAGGGTTACTACGCCTCCTACGAGCAGTACTTC
CASSPGQGYYASYEQYF
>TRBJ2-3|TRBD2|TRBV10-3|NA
TGTGCCATCAGTAGACTAGCGGGAGGGGGCACAGATACGCAGTATTTT
CAISRLAGGGTDTQYF
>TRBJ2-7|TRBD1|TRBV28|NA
TGTGCCACCCACGTGGGCTCGACAGGGAACTACGAGCAGTACTTC
CATHVGSTGNYEQYF
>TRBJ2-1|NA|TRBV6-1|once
TGTGCCAGCAGTGAAGGCCCGAGCTACAATGAGCAGTTCTTC
CASSEGPSYNEQFF
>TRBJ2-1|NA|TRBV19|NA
TGTGCCAGTAGTATGGAGGGGGCGGTGGATGAGCAGTTCTTC
CASSMEGAVDEQFF
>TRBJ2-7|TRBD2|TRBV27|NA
TGTGCCAGCACCTGGAAGACTAGCGATCCTACTCGTGGCAACGAGCAGTACTTC
CASTWKTSDPTRGNEQYF
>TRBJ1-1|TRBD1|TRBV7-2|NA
TGTGCCAGCAGCTCCTTCGACAGGGTCTCTGAAGCTTTCTTT
CASSSFDRVSEAFF
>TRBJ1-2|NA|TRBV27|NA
TGTGCCAGCAGCCGGGACGGGGGGAACTATGGCTACACCTTC
CASSRDGGNYGYTF
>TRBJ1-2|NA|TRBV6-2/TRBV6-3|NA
TGTGCCAGCAGTTCCCCGGGCCGATACCGAGCTAACTATGGCTACACCTTC
CASSSPGRYRANYGYTF
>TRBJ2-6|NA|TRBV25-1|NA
TGTGCCAGCAGTGTAGGGGGTGTTGGGGCCAACGTCCTGACTTTC
CASSVGGVGANVLTF
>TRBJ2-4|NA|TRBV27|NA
TGTGCCAGCAGACCCGGGACTCTAGCCAAAAACATTCAGTACTTC
CASRPGTLAKNIQYF
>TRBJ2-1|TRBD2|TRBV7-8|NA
TGTGCCAGCAGCTTTGGCGGGAGGATCGATGAGCAGTTCTTC
CASSFGGRIDEQFF
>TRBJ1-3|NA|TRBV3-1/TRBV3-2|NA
TGTGCCAGCAGCCTTCGGGACAGAAACACCATATATTTT
CASSLRDRNTIYF
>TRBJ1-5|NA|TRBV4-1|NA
TGCGCCAGCAGCCACCCTCCGGGACTTAGGCGAAGACAGCCCCAGCATTTT
CASSHPPGLRRRQPQHF
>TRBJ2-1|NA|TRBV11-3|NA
TGTGCCAGCAGCCCGGGCCCCAGTACCAATGAGCAGTTCTTC
CASSPGPSTNEQFF
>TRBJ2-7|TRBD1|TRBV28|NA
TGTGCCAGCAGTAAATGGACAGGGGGGCAGTACTTC
CASSKWTGGQYF
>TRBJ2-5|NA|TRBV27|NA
TGTGCCAGCAGTCCACAGGTGGAACCCCGGGGGGAGACCCAGTACTTC
CASSPQVEPRGETQYF